This T cell receptor (beta chain) was profiled in a study of STAT3 mutations in large granular lymphocyte leukemia. Using immunoSEQ multiplex PCR, the repertoire was profiled, and TCRdb retains in-frame clones only, with some absent. Among roughly 14,000 clones listed, over 90% were seen once. As for this clone: As yet, its antigen is unknown.

The CDR3 runs to 14 residues. In germline, CDR1 is MGHRA, CDR2 YSYEKL. V trimming: 2 bases; J trimming: 5 bases; junction bases outside the gene matches: 5. Study findings and constraints: Every T-cell large granular lymphocyte leukemia patient had at least one immunodominant TCR beta clonotype.

The J gene is TRBJ2-5, the V gene TRBV4-1; 7 nucleotides align to TRBD2. This TCR was sampled from a woman aged 50 to 65 with T-cell large granular lymphocyte leukemia. Some clones in this sample may be carry-over from other donors' samples. The sample was peripheral blood mononuclear cells. The CDR3: CASSQSTSEETQYF. The CDR3 DNA reads as TGCGCCAGCAGCCAATCAACTAGCGAGGAGACCCAGTACTTC.